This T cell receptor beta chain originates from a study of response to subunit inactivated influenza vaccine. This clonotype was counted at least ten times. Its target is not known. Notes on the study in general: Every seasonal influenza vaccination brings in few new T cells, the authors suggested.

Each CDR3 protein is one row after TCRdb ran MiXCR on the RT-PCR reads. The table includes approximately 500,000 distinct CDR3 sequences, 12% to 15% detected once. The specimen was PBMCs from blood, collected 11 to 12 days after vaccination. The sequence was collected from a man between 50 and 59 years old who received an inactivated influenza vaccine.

In nucleotides, the CDR3 is TGTGCCAGCAGCCAAGAGAGGCTAGCGGGAGGGCGGTCCTACGAGCAGTACTTC. This encodes CASSQERLAGGRSYEQYF. The chain recombines TRBV4-2 with TRBJ2-7, with 12 bases that match TRBD2. The germline V gene has CDR1 LGHNA and CDR2 YNFKEQ. V shed 0 bases, J shed 1 base, and the junction held 7 bases outside the gene matches. CDR3 length: 18 amino acids.